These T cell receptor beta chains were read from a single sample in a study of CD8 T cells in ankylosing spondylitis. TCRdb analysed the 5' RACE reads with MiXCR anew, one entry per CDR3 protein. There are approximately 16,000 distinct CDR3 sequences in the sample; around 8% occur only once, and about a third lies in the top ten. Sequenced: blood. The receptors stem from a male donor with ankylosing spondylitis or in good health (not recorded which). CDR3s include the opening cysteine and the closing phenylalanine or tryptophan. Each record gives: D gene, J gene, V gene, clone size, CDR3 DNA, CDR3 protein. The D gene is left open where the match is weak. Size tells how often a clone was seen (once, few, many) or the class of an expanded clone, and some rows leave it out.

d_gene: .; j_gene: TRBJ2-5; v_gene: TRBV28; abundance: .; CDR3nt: TGTGCCAGCAGTCTGTTGACACCAGAGACCCAGTACTTC; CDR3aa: CASSLLTPETQYF
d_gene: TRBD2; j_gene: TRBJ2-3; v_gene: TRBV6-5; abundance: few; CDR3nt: TGTGCCAGCAGTCGGACTAGCGGGAGGGCAAATACGCAGTATTTT; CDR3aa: CASSRTSGRANTQYF
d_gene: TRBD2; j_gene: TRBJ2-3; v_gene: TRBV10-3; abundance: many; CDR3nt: TGTGCCATCGCTAGCGGGGGGGGCACAGATACGCAGTATTTT; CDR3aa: CAIASGGGTDTQYF
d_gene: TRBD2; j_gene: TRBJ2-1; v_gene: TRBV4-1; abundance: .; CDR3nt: TGCGCCAGCAGCCAAGTCCCTAGCGGGAGGTACAATGAGCAGTTCTTC; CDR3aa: CASSQVPSGRYNEQFF
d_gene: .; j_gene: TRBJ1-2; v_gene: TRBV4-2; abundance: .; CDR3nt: TGTGCCAGCAGCCTCGGGACAAACTATGGCTACACCTTC; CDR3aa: CASSLGTNYGYTF
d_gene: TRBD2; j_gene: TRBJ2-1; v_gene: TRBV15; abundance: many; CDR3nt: TGTGCCACCAAAGCGGGAGGGAGCTACAATGAGCAGTTCTTC; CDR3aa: CATKAGGSYNEQFF
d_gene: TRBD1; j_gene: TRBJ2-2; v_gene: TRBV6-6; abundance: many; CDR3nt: TGTGCCAGCAGTTACTTGGACAGGGGTGGCACCGGGGAGCTGTTTTTT; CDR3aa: CASSYLDRGGTGELFF
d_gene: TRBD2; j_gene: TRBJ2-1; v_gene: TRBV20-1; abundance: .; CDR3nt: TGCAGTGCCGCCGGCGGGAGCTCCTACAATGAGCAGTTCTTC; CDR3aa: CSAAGGSSYNEQFF
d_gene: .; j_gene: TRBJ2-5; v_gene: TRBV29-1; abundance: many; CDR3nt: TGCAGCGTTGGGCCCCACGAGGGGGAGACCCAGTACTTC; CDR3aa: CSVGPHEGETQYF
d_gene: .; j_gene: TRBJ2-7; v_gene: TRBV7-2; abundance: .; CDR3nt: TGTGCCAGCAGCTTAGCCGGGTCTTCCTTCTTTGCCTACGAGCAGTACTTC; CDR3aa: CASSLAGSSFFAYEQYF
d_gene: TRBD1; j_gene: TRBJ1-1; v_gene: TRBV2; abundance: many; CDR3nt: TGTGCCAGCAGTACGGGACAGGGGGAGAACACTGAAGCTTTCTTT; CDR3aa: CASSTGQGENTEAFF
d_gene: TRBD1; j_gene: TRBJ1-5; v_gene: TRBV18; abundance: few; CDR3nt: TGTGCCAGCTCGGAGGACAGGGTTAATCAGCCCCAGCATTTT; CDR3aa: CASSEDRVNQPQHF